This TCR beta chain was recovered during a study of T cell responses to AZD1222 COVID-19 vaccine. The CDR3 runs 16 residues. Germline CDR1 reads MGHDK; CDR2 reads SYGVNS. The trim removed 4 bases at V and 6 bases at J, leaving 11 bases unmatched. Profiling relied on immunoSEQ multiplex PCR, and the TCRdb table lists in-frame clones only, not all of them. The sample consists of fewer than 150,000 clones, about 90% of them appearing once. The material sequenced was peripheral blood, taken on day 0 of AZD1222 vaccination. The source is an adult in good health. This chain uses TRBV25-1 with TRBJ2-1; 8 positions match TRBD2. DNA for the CDR3: TGTGCCAGCAGTGGTTCCCTTGAGCGGGGGACCAATGAGCAGTTCTTC. Protein product: CASSGSLERGTNEQFF. Looking up the rest from reference TRBV25-1 and TRBJ2-1 gives the full variable domain: EADIYQTPRYLVIGTGKKITLECSQTMGHDKMYWYQQDPGMELHLIHYSYGVNSTEKGDLSSESTVSRIRTEHFPLTLESARPSHTSQYLCASSGSLERGTNEQFFGPGTRLTVL.